These T cell receptor beta chains were read from a single sample in a study of blood T cell repertoires in COVID-19. Some clones are missing from TCRdb's copy, which holds only in-frame ones; the method was immunoSEQ multiplex PCR. The sample shows approximately 49,000 clones, around 84% of them seen only once. The sequenced material came from peripheral blood. The receptor set was obtained from a man aged 45-65 years with acute or convalescent COVID-19. The CDR3 runs from the conserved cysteine through the conserved F or W. A D gene is named only where the DNA matches it firmly. Rows give clone size only sometimes, using once, few, many, or a class for an expanded clone.

d_gene,j_gene,v_gene,abundance,CDR3aa,CDR3nt
TRBD2,TRBJ2-3,TRBV6-6,once,CASSYLAGGTDTQYF,TGTGCCAGCAGTTACTTAGCGGGGGGGACAGATACGCAGTATTTT
-,TRBJ2-6,TRBV6-2/TRBV6-3,-,CASSYRQAGANVLTF,TGTGCCAGCAGTTACCGTCAAGCCGGGGCCAACGTCCTGACTTTC
TRBD1,TRBJ2-1,TRBV11-2,-,CASSGTRGHAEQFF,TGTGCCAGCAGCGGAACTAGGGGGCACGCTGAGCAGTTCTTC
TRBD1,TRBJ1-4,TRBV5-1,-,CASSPTGGYEKLFF,TGCGCCAGCAGCCCGACAGGGGGCTATGAAAAACTGTTTTTT
TRBD1,TRBJ1-6,TRBV6-6,-,CASSPRTGDRSPLHF,TGTGCCAGCAGTCCTCGGACAGGGGATCGTTCACCCCTCCACTTT
-,TRBJ1-2,TRBV19,-,CASSIGGRGNYGYTF,TGTGCCAGTAGTATTGGAGGACGAGGGAACTATGGCTACACCTTC
-,TRBJ1-6,TRBV30,-,CAWSLQGRVSPLHF,TGTGCCTGGAGTTTACAGGGAAGAGTTTCACCCCTCCACTTT
-,TRBJ2-7,TRBV28,-,CASSLSGGSEQYF,TGTGCCAGCAGTTTATCAGGGGGGAGTGAGCAGTACTTC
TRBD2,TRBJ2-1,TRBV6-1,-,CASSEKPQLAGGQGPNNEQFF,TGTGCCAGCAGTGAAAAACCCCAGTTAGCGGGGGGCCAAGGACCAAACAATGAGCAGTTCTTC
-,TRBJ2-7,TRBV27,few,CASSLRRGYEQYF,TGTGCCAGCAGTTTACGTCGGGGCTACGAGCAGTACTTC
TRBD1,TRBJ2-7,TRBV3-1/TRBV3-2,-,CASSQGDRGTNSYEQYF,TGTGCCAGCAGCCAAGGGGACAGGGGGACAAACTCCTACGAGCAGTACTTC
TRBD1,TRBJ2-7,TRBV11-2,few,CASSRQGLSVEQYF,TGTGCCAGCAGCCGACAGGGGTTAAGTGTCGAGCAGTACTTC
-,TRBJ1-2,TRBV5-8,-,CASVRWEGTTNYGYTF,TGTGCCAGCGTCCGGTGGGAGGGGACTACTAACTATGGCTACACCTTC
TRBD1,TRBJ2-4,TRBV6-6,-,CASTATGKGGIQYF,TGTGCCAGCACCGCGACAGGGAAAGGGGGCATTCAGTACTTC
TRBD2,TRBJ2-7,TRBV19,few,CASKEVAGGSYEQYF,TGTGCCAGTAAGGAAGTAGCGGGGGGAAGCTACGAGCAGTACTTC
TRBD1,TRBJ1-5,TRBV29-1,-,CSVVTGSLTNQPQHF,TGCAGCGTTGTGACAGGGAGCCTCACGAATCAGCCCCAGCATTTT
TRBD1,TRBJ2-7,TRBV27,-,CASSWTGSYEQYF,TGTGCCAGCAGTTGGACAGGGTCCTACGAGCAGTACTTC
-,TRBJ2-2,TRBV7-8,-,CASSPSYRGGTGELFF,TGTGCCAGCAGCCCCTCGTACAGGGGAGGAACCGGGGAGCTGTTTTTT
TRBD1,TRBJ1-4,TRBV4-2,-,CASSLRQGTNEKLFF,TGTGCCAGCAGCCTCCGACAGGGAACTAATGAAAAACTGTTTTTT
TRBD2,TRBJ2-5,TRBV19,-,CASHGGSGTQYF,TGTGCCAGCCACGGGGGGAGTGGGACCCAGTACTTC